The T cell receptor beta chain described here comes from a study of T cell repertoires in cytomegalovirus infection. Germline V gene data show CDR1 as MNHEY and CDR2 as SMNVEV (reference sequence). The CDR3 is 14 residues long. Trimming stripped 3 bases from V and 7 bases from J, with 10 bases between. A few counts support this clonotype. What it recognizes is unknown. MiXCR was run by TCRdb on the reads, yielding one entry per CDR3 protein. This table holds around 300,000 distinct CDR3 sequences, roughly 25% found once. The material sequenced was cultured PBMCs, taken from culture after CMV antigen stimulation. This sequence originates from a human donor in good health (CMV status not recorded). Some clones in this sample may be carry-over from other donors' samples. The chain carries TRBV27 and TRBJ1-6; D gene unclear. The CDR3 coding sequence is TGTGCCAGCAGTTTTTCGGCCCTAAATTCACCCCTCCACTTT. This codes for CASSFSALNSPLHF.